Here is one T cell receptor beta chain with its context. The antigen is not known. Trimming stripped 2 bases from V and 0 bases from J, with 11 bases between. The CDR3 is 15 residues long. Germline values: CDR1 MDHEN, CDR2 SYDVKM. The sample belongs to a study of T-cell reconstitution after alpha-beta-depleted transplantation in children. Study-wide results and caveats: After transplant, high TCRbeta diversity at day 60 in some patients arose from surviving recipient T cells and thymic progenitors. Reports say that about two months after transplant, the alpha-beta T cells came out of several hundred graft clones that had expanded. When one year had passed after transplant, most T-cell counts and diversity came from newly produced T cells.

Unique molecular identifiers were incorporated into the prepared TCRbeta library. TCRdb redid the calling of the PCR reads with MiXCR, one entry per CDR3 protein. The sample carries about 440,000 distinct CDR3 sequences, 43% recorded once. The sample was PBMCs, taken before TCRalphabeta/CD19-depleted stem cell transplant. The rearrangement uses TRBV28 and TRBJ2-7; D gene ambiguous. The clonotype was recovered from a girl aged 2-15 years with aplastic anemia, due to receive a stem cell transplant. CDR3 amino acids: CASSLRRHSSYEQYF. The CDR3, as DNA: TGTGCCAGCAGTTTAAGGAGACACAGCTCCTACGAGCAGTACTTC.